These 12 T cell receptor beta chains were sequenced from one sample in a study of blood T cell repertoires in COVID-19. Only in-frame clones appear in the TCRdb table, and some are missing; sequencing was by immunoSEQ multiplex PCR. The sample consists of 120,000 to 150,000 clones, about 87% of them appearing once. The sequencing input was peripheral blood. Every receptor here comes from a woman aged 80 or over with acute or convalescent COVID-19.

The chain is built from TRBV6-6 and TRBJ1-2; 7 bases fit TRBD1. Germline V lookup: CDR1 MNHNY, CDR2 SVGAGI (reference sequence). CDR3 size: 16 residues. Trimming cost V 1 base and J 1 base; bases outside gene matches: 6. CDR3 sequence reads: CASSYLPRDSNYGYTF. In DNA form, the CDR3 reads TGTGCCAGCAGTTACTTACCCCGGGACAGTAACTATGGCTACACCTTC.

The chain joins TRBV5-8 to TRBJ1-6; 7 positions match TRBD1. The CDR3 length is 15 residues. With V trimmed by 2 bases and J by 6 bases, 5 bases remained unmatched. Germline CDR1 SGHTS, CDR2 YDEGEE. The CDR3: CASSFSRDSNSPLHF. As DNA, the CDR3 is TGTGCCAGCAGCTTCAGCCGGGACAGTAATTCACCCCTCCACTTT.

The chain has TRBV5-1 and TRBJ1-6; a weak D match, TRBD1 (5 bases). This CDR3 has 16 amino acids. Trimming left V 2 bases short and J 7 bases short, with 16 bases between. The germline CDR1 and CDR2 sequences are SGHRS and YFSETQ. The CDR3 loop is CASSLTGDAGNSPLHF. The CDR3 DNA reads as TGCGCCAGCAGCTTAACGGGGGACGCTGGCAATTCACCCCTCCACTTT.

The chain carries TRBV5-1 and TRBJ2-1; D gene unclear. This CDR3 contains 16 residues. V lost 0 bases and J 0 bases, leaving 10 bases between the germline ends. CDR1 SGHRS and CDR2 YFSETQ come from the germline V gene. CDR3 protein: CASSLDPSGSYNEQFF. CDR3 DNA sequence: TGCGCCAGCAGCTTGGACCCTTCGGGCTCCTACAATGAGCAGTTCTTC.

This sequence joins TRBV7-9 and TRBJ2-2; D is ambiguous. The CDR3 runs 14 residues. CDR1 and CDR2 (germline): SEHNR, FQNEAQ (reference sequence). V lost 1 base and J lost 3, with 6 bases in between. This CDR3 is CASSLELYTGELFF. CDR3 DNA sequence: TGTGCCAGCAGCTTAGAGCTCTACACCGGGGAGCTGTTTTTT.

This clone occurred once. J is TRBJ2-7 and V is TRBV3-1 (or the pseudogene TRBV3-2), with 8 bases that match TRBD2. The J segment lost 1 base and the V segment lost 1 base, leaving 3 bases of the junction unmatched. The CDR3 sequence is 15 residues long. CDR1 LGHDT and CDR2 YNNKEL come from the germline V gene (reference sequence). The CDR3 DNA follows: TGTGCCAGCAGCCAAGTGGTAGCGGGATCCTACGAGCAGTACTTC. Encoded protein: CASSQVVAGSYEQYF.

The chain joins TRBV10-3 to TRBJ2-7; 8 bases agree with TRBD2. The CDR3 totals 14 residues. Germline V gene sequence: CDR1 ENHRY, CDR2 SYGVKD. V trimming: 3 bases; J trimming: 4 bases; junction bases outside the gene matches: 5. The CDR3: CAISERGGEYEQYF. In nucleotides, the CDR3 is TGTGCCATCAGTGAACGGGGGGGCGAATACGAGCAGTACTTC.

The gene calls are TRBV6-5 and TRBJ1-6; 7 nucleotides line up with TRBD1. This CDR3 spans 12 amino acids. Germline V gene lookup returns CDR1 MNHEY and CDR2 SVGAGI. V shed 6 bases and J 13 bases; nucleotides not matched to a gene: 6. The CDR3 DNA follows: TGTGCCAGCAGCCTTACAGGGGCTCCCCTCCACTTT. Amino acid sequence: CASSLTGAPLHF.

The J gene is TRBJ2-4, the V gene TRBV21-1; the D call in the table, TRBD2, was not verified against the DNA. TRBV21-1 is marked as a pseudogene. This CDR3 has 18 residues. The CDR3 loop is CASSKVSFLAGDKNIQYF. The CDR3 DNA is TGTGCCAGCAGCAAAGTTTCGTTCCTAGCGGGGGATAAAAACATTCAGTACTTC.

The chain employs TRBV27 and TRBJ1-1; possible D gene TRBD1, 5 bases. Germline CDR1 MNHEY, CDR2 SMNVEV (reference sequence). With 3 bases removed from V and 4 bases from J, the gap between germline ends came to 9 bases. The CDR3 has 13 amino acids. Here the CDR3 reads CASSFDRGTEAFF. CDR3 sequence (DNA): TGTGCCAGCAGTTTCGACAGAGGCACTGAAGCTTTCTTT.

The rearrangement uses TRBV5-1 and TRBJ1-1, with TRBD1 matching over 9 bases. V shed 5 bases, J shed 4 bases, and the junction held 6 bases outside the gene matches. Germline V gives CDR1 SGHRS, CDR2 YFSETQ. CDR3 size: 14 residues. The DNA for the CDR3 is TGCGCCAGCAGAGGGACAGGGACGAGCACTGAAGCTTTCTTT. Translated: CASRGTGTSTEAFF.

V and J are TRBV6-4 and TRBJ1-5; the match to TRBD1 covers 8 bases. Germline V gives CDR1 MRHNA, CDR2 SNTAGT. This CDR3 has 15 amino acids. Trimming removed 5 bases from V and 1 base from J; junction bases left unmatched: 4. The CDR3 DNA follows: TGTGCCAGCAGTACGGACAGGGACAGCAATCAGCCCCAGCATTTT. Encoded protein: CASSTDRDSNQPQHF.